These 24 T cell receptor beta chains were all obtained from the same sample, sequenced in a study of a mutant IDH1 vaccine in newly diagnosed glioma. Their target antigens are unknown. As to time point: week 35, safety follow-up. Every vaccine dose comprised 300 ug of mutant IDH1 20-mer peptide plus topical imiquimod. Libraries were prepared by immunoSEQ multiplex PCR; TCRdb keeps only in-frame clonotypes and omits some of them. This sample has about 46,000 clones, with around 94% found just once. The sample consisted of PBMCs, taken from a glioma patient whose treatment included an IDH1 peptide vaccine. These receptors were taken from a man aged 50 to 60 with glioma.

The chain links TRBV18 to TRBJ1-1, with unresolved D. This CDR3 is built from 14 residues. V was cut by 3 bases and J by 0 bases, with 8 bases left in between. Germline-derived CDR1 and CDR2 are KGHSH and LQKENI. CDR3 region: CASSPERMNTEAFF. The CDR3 region has the DNA TGTGCCAGCTCACCGGAACGAATGAACACTGAAGCTTTCTTT.

The rearrangement uses TRBV4-2 and TRBJ1-3; D ambiguous. Germline assignment: CDR1 LGHNA and CDR2 YNFKEQ. The CDR3 is 16 residues long. V gave up 0 bases and J gave up 4 bases, with 13 bases separating them. The CDR3 is CASSQDGEGGGNTIYF. In DNA, the CDR3 is TGTGCCAGCAGCCAAGATGGAGAGGGAGGAGGAAACACCATATATTTT.

The J gene is TRBJ2-7, the V gene TRBV18; 9 bases are shared with TRBD1. CDR1 KGHSH and CDR2 LQKENI come from the germline V gene. There are 14 residues in the CDR3. The V gene end was trimmed by 0 bases and the J gene end by 7 bases; junction bases not matched to a gene: 4. CDR3 coding DNA: TGTGCCAGCTCACCACCGGGACAGGGAGGAGAGCAGTACTTC. Its translation is CASSPPGQGGEQYF.

V and J are TRBV30 and TRBJ1-1, with 7 bases that match TRBD1. Looked up from germline, CDR1 is GTSNPN and CDR2 is SVGIG (reference sequence). The CDR3 sequence is 15 residues long. The J segment lost 1 base and the V segment lost 3 bases, leaving 8 bases of the junction unmatched. CDR3 coding DNA: TGTGCCTGGAGCAGTCACAGGGGCTGGAACACTGAAGCTTTCTTT. It yields the protein CAWSSHRGWNTEAFF. The complete variable domain, with remaining parts taken from reference TRBV30 and TRBJ1-1, reads SQTIHQWPATLVQPVGSPLSLECTVEGTSNPNLYWYRQAAGRGLQLLFYSVGIGQISSEVPQNLSASRPQDRQFILSSKKLLLSDSGFYLCAWSSHRGWNTEAFFGQGTRLTVV.

This clone was observed a few times. The chain links TRBV4-2 to TRBJ1-4; 10 nucleotides align to TRBD1. V lost 0 bases and J lost 12; bases outside the gene matches: 13. Germline assignment: CDR1 LGHNA and CDR2 YNFKEQ. The CDR3 runs 17 residues. The CDR3 region is CASSQDPRQGAVGQLFF. The CDR3 DNA reads as TGTGCCAGCAGCCAAGATCCGCGACAGGGGGCAGTCGGGCAACTGTTTTTT.

The gene calls are TRBV19 and TRBJ2-7, with 7 positions matching TRBD2. The V and J ends lost 2 bases and 7 bases, in that order; junction bases with no gene match: 11. Germline CDR1 reads LNHDA; CDR2 reads SQIVND (reference sequence). The CDR3 has 15 amino acids. The CDR3: CASSISFAGVGEQYF. The CDR3 DNA reads as TGTGCCAGTAGTATATCCTTTGCGGGAGTGGGGGAGCAGTACTTC. The whole variable domain, remainder taken from reference TRBV19 and TRBJ2-7, is DGGITQSPKYLFRKEGQNVTLSCEQNLNHDAMYWYRQDPGQGLRLIYYSQIVNDFQKGDIAEGYSVSREKKESFPLTVTSAQKNPTAFYLCASSISFAGVGEQYFGPGTRLTVT.

The chain joins TRBV29-1 to TRBJ2-7; the D gene could be TRBD1 or TRBD2 (5 bases each). This CDR3 has 12 amino acids. V was pared by 6 bases and J by 3 bases, with 12 bases between. Germline values: CDR1 SQVTM, CDR2 ANQGSEA. In DNA form, the CDR3 reads TGCAGCGTCGGGGCTCCCTTCTACGAGCAGTACTTC. Its protein is CSVGAPFYEQYF.

This chain joins TRBV2 and TRBJ1-6; 7 bases are a match to TRBD1. Germline assignment: CDR1 SNHLY and CDR2 FYNNEI. The CDR3 is 18 residues long. The trim removed 0 bases at V and 1 base at J, leaving 6 bases unmatched. The CDR3 DNA is TGTGCCAGCAGTGAAGCCCACGCAGGGGGGTCCTATAATTCACCCCTCCACTTT. Its translation is CASSEAHAGGSYNSPLHF.

This clone was recorded only once. This chain connects TRBV7-9 to TRBJ2-1, with 11 bases matching TRBD2. The germline V gene has CDR1 SEHNR and CDR2 FQNEAQ (reference sequence). This CDR3 is built from 15 residues. V was pared by 6 bases and J by 7 bases, with 8 bases of the junction left unmatched. CDR3 residues: CASSQLAGDLNEQFF. CDR3 in DNA: TGTGCCAGCAGTCAACTAGCGGGAGACTTGAATGAGCAGTTCTTC.

The J gene is TRBJ1-2, the V gene TRBV6-5, with 9 bases matching TRBD1. Germline CDR1 and CDR2: MNHEY and SVGAGI. V trimming: 5 bases; J trimming: 3 bases; junction bases outside the gene matches: 7. The CDR3 runs to 15 residues. The CDR3 nucleotides read TGTGCCAGCAGTACCGGGACAGGGATTTACTATGGCTACACCTTC. Translating it yields CASSTGTGIYYGYTF.

This sequence joins TRBV6-5 and TRBJ2-7, with D tentatively TRBD1 (6 bases). CDR1 is MNHEY, CDR2 SVGAGI, per germline. The germline V and J ends were trimmed by 0 bases and 3 bases, with 15 bases remaining between them. The CDR3 has 16 amino acids. The CDR3 spells CASSYSSLTGNYEQYF. DNA of the CDR3: TGTGCCAGCAGTTACTCGAGTCTGACAGGAAACTACGAGCAGTACTTC.

The chain links TRBV28 to TRBJ1-2; 7 bases are shared with TRBD1. V gave up 6 bases and J gave up 5 bases; unmatched junction bases: 9. Germline assignment: CDR1 MDHEN and CDR2 SYDVKM. The CDR3 is 14 amino acids. The DNA of the CDR3 is TGTGCCAGCAGCACAGGGGCGGGGCGGTATGGCTACACCTTC. This translates into CASSTGAGRYGYTF.

The J gene is TRBJ2-1, the V gene TRBV7-8; no reliable D call. This CDR3 is 16 amino acids long. Trimming stripped 1 base from V and 9 bases from J, with 19 bases between. Per the germline V gene, CDR1 is SGHVS and CDR2 is FQNEAQ. CDR3 amino acids: CASSLVTGDMRREQFF. The CDR3 bases are TGTGCCAGCAGCTTAGTTACCGGCGATATGCGGCGTGAGCAGTTCTTC.

This CDR3 is CASRGATIGTDTQYF. For the CDR3, the DNA is TGTGCCAGTCGTGGGGCGACTATAGGTACAGATACGCAGTATTTT. The chain couples TRBV28 to TRBJ2-3, with D possibly being TRBD1 or TRBD2 (5 bases each). This CDR3 region has 15 residues. Germline-derived CDR1 and CDR2 are MDHEN and SYDVKM. V was pared by 9 bases and J by 3 bases, with 19 bases between. The full variable domain, completed using reference TRBV28 and TRBJ2-3, is DVKVTQSSRYLVKRTGEKVFLECVQDMDHENMFWYRQDPGLGLRLIYFSYDVKMKEKGDIPEGYSVSREKKERFSLILESASTNQTSMYLCASRGATIGTDTQYFGPGTRLTVL.

CDR3 loop: CAWSVISGTGELFF. CDR3 bases: TGTGCCTGGAGTGTGATTTCCGGGACCGGGGAGCTGTTTTTT. The chain couples TRBV30 to TRBJ2-2; D gene uncertain. Germline V gene data show CDR1 as GTSNPN and CDR2 as SVGIG (reference sequence). Deletions cut 0 bases from V and 5 bases from J, with 10 bases between. This CDR3 has 14 amino acids. Full variable domain (remainder filled in from reference TRBV30 and TRBJ2-2): SQTIHQWPATLVQPVGSPLSLECTVEGTSNPNLYWYRQAAGRGLQLLFYSVGIGQISSEVPQNLSASRPQDRQFILSSKKLLLSDSGFYLCAWSVISGTGELFFGEGSRLTVL.

The chain recombines TRBV6-5 with TRBJ1-1, with D possibly TRBD1 on 6 matching bases. This CDR3 comprises 15 residues. V was trimmed by 2 bases and J by 4 bases, leaving 14 bases between them. The germline V gene encodes CDR1 MNHEY and CDR2 SVGAGI. The CDR3 is CASSYIGGRRTEAFF. For the CDR3, the DNA is TGTGCCAGCAGTTACATCGGGGGGCGACGCACTGAAGCTTTCTTT.

The rearrangement uses TRBV18 and TRBJ1-5; a possible D gene is TRBD1 (6 bases). The CDR3 has 13 amino acids. V was trimmed by 3 bases and J by 4 bases, leaving 7 bases between them. In germline, CDR1 is KGHSH, CDR2 LQKENI. The DNA for the CDR3 is TGTGCCAGCTCACCGGACAGAAATCAGCCCCAGCATTTT. Protein product: CASSPDRNQPQHF.

The chain employs TRBV6-5 and TRBJ1-1, with D possibly TRBD1 on 5 matching bases. The CDR3 spans 14 residues. From germline, CDR1 is MNHEY and CDR2 SVGAGI. The V end was cut by 4 bases, the J end by 4 bases, with 13 bases between. CDR3 in DNA: TGTGCCAGCAGTTCGTGGGGGGTGGGCACTGAAGCTTTCTTT. Protein sequence: CASSSWGVGTEAFF.

The V gene is TRBV15, the J gene TRBJ1-2; D might be TRBD1 (5 bases). The germline V gene encodes CDR1 LNHNV and CDR2 YYDKDF (reference sequence). This CDR3 is 14 amino acids long. Trimming left V 3 bases short and J 4 bases short, with 12 bases between. The chain's CDR3 is CATSREEGFYGYTF. CDR3 bases: TGTGCCACCAGCAGGGAGGAGGGGTTCTATGGCTACACCTTC.

The chain has TRBV27 and TRBJ2-3; D is ambiguous. The germline V gene encodes CDR1 MNHEY and CDR2 SMNVEV (reference sequence). The V end lost 5 bases, the J end lost 1 base, and 4 bases lay between the germline ends. The CDR3 is 12 residues long. CDR3 amino acids: CASSTRTDTQYF. The CDR3 DNA is TGTGCCAGCAGTACCCGCACAGATACGCAGTATTTT.

The chain links TRBV18 to TRBJ1-2; 8 bases line up with TRBD1. Germline CDR1 is KGHSH and CDR2 is LQKENI. The CDR3 sequence is 14 residues long. V lost 5 bases to trimming and J lost 10 bases; unmatched junction nucleotides: 12. The DNA for the CDR3 is TGTGCCAGCTCAGCTAACCGACAGGGGAATGCCTACACCTTC. It yields the protein CASSANRQGNAYTF. Full variable domain (missing parts from reference TRBV18 and TRBJ1-2): NAGVMQNPRHLVRRRGQEARLRCSPMKGHSHVYWYRQLPEEGLKFMVYLQKENIIDESGMPKERFSAEFPKEGPSILRIQQVVRGDSAAYFCASSANRQGNAYTFGSGTRLTVV.

The rearrangement uses TRBV30 and TRBJ2-7; TRBD1 matches 9 bases. CDR1 GTSNPN and CDR2 SVGIG come from the germline V gene (reference sequence). CDR3 length equals 15 residues. With V trimmed by 2 bases and J by 4 bases, 9 bases remained unmatched. The CDR3: CAWSKDRGGGYEQYF. In DNA, the CDR3 is TGTGCCTGGAGTAAGGACAGGGGTGGGGGATACGAGCAGTACTTC.

V usage is TRBV5-1 and J usage is TRBJ2-7; D not certain. V lost 4 bases and J lost 2, with 16 bases in between. The CDR3 has 15 residues. CDR1 and CDR2 from the germline V gene are SGHRS and YFSETQ. CDR3 nucleotides: TGCGCCAGCAGCCCCTGGGTCTCCTCGACCTACGAGCAGTACTTC. The encoded protein is CASSPWVSSTYEQYF.

V is TRBV19 and J is TRBJ2-5, with 8 positions matching TRBD1. Trimming at V came to 4 bases and at J to 5 bases, leaving 9 bases not matched to a gene. This CDR3 contains 15 residues. CDR1 and CDR2 (germline): LNHDA, SQIVND (reference sequence). CDR3 amino acids: CASSKITGGGETQYF. The CDR3 DNA is TGTGCCAGTAGTAAGATTACAGGGGGTGGGGAGACCCAGTACTTC.